One and the same sample provided the 20 T cell receptor beta chains below, sequenced in a study of blood T cell repertoires in COVID-19. The method was immunoSEQ multiplex PCR; TCRdb's version includes in-frame clones alone and lacks a portion of them. Found here are about 150,000 clones, 75% to 90% of them singletons; the top ten hold over 5%. The sequencing input was PBMCs or T cells enriched from blood (not recorded which). The origin of the receptors is a man between 65 and 85 years old who had been exposed to COVID-19.

The V call is TRBV18, the J call TRBJ1-1, with D perhaps TRBD1 (6 bases). The CDR3 consists of 15 residues. The germline V and J ends were trimmed by 3 bases and 2 bases, with 13 bases remaining between them. Germline V gene data show CDR1 as KGHSH and CDR2 as LQKENI. CDR3 amino acids: CASSPLEQGNTEAFF. The CDR3 DNA sequence: TGTGCCAGCTCACCGTTAGAACAGGGCAACACTGAAGCTTTCTTT.

The CDR3: CASSFQPEGQPQHF. CDR3 DNA: TGTGCCAGCAGCTTCCAGCCAGAGGGACAGCCCCAGCATTTT. V usage is TRBV7-2 and J usage is TRBJ1-5; D gene unclear. In germline, CDR1 is SGHTA, CDR2 FQGNSA. Between the trimmed V and J ends, which lost 3 bases and 7 bases, there was a span of 13 bases. This CDR3 has 14 amino acids.

The chain uses TRBV28 and TRBJ1-6, with D maybe TRBD1 (5 bases). CDR1 and CDR2 from the germline V gene are MDHEN and SYDVKM. V lost 7 bases and J 5 bases, leaving 9 bases between the germline ends. This CDR3 contains 13 residues. CDR3 protein: CASMGGNNSPLHF. The DNA for the CDR3 is TGTGCCAGCATGGGGGGGAATAATTCACCCCTCCACTTT. Supplemented by reference TRBV28 and TRBJ1-6, the full variable domain reads DVKVTQSSRYLVKRTGEKVFLECVQDMDHENMFWYRQDPGLGLRLIYFSYDVKMKEKGDIPEGYSVSREKKERFSLILESASTNQTSMYLCASMGGNNSPLHFGNGTRLTVT.

This clone came up once. This rearrangement joins TRBV4-3 to TRBJ1-1; 8 nucleotides align to TRBD1. The CDR3 contains 13 residues. The germline gives CDR1 LGHNA, CDR2 YSLEER. The trim removed 2 bases at V and 6 bases at J, leaving 2 bases unmatched. The DNA for the CDR3 is TGCGCCAGCAGCCAATACAGGGGGGCTGAAGCTTTCTTT. Residues: CASSQYRGAEAFF.

J is TRBJ2-2 and V is TRBV11-2; 12 bases fit TRBD2. Losses at the gene ends were 1 base for V and 6 bases for J; bases not matched to a gene: 12. Germline CDR1 is SGHAT and CDR2 is FQNNGV. The CDR3 runs 19 residues. CDR3 residues: CASSLVASGRARTSGELFF. CDR3 coding DNA: TGTGCCAGCAGCTTAGTTGCTAGCGGGAGGGCCCGTACGTCCGGGGAGCTGTTTTTT.

This sequence joins TRBV6-5 and TRBJ1-1; TRBD1 agrees at 7 bases. J gave up 5 bases and V 5 bases, and 8 bases lay outside the gene matches. The CDR3 extends over 14 amino acids. Germline assignment: CDR1 MNHEY and CDR2 SVGAGI. The DNA of the CDR3 is TGTGCCAGCAGTCCTACAGGGGCGGGGACTGAAGCTTTCTTT. Residues: CASSPTGAGTEAFF.

The chain joins TRBV18 to TRBJ1-1, with D possibly matching TRBD1 (6 bases). The CDR3 totals 13 residues. From germline, CDR1 is KGHSH and CDR2 LQKENI. V gave up 1 base and J gave up 3 bases, with 6 bases separating them. The CDR3, as DNA: TGTGCCAGCTCACCACAGGGGGACACTGAAGCTTTCTTT. Protein: CASSPQGDTEAFF.

The chain is built from TRBV6-2 or TRBV6-3 and TRBJ1-5; perhaps TRBD1 as D (6 bases). The germline gives CDR1 MNHEY, CDR2 SVGEGT. The V end was cut by 6 bases, the J end by 4 bases, with 13 bases between. CDR3 length: 14 amino acids. The CDR3 DNA sequence: TGTGCCAGCAGCACAGGGTTTGGGAATCAGCCCCAGCATTTT. It specifies CASSTGFGNQPQHF.

This chain connects TRBV12-3 or TRBV12-4 to TRBJ2-7; TRBD2 agrees at 8 bases. The length of the CDR3 is 13 residues. V lost 6 bases, J lost 0 bases, and 1 base stayed unmatched. DNA for the CDR3: TGTGCCAGCAGGACTAGCGACTCCTACGAGCAGTACTTC. Protein sequence: CASRTSDSYEQYF.

This chain connects TRBV25-1 to TRBJ1-1; no reliable D call. Germline V gene data show CDR1 as MGHDK and CDR2 as SYGVNS. Trimming took 6 bases from V and 4 from J, leaving 12 bases between them. The CDR3 has 13 amino acids. CDR3 protein: CASSRPRATEAFF. The CDR3 DNA reads TGTGCCAGCAGCAGGCCGAGGGCCACTGAAGCTTTCTTT.

The CDR3 coding sequence is TGTGCCAGCAGTAACCCTAGCGGGGTATACAATGAGCAGTTCTTC. Residues: CASSNPSGVYNEQFF. The gene calls are TRBV6-2 or TRBV6-3 and TRBJ2-1; 9 bases agree with TRBD2. Germline V gives CDR1 MNHEY, CDR2 SVGEGT. Trimming took 5 bases from V and 4 from J; bases not matched to a gene: 6. The CDR3 totals 15 residues.

The V and J genes are TRBV7-2 and TRBJ2-1; 11 positions match TRBD2. CDR3 length equals 15 residues. Germline trimming cut 1 base from V and 8 bases from J; bases unmatched to any gene: 4. CDR1 is SGHTA, CDR2 FQGNSA, per germline. As DNA, the CDR3 is TGTGCCAGCAGCTTAGGTAGCGGGGGGGCCTATGAGCAGTTCTTC. This sequence encodes CASSLGSGGAYEQFF.

The V gene is TRBV19, the J gene TRBJ2-2; D might be TRBD2 (6 bases). V lost 8 bases and J lost 4, with 14 bases in between. Germline CDR1 LNHDA, CDR2 SQIVND (reference sequence). The CDR3 has 14 residues. CDR3 nucleotides: TGTGCCAGTGAAGGCGGGGCCTTCACCGGGGAGCTGTTTTTT. It specifies CASEGGAFTGELFF.

The chain carries TRBV30 and TRBJ1-5, with D hard to call. Trimming removed 1 base at V and 2 bases at J, with 6 bases between. The germline V gene has CDR1 GTSNPN and CDR2 SVGIG (reference sequence). This CDR3 is 13 amino acids long. CDR3 loop: CAWSAVGNQPQHF. The CDR3 coding sequence is TGTGCCTGGAGTGCCGTTGGCAATCAGCCCCAGCATTTT. The full variable domain, in which reference TRBV30 and TRBJ1-5 provide the parts outside the CDR3, is SQTIHQWPATLVQPVGSPLSLECTVEGTSNPNLYWYRQAAGRGLQLLFYSVGIGQISSEVPQNLSASRPQDRQFILSSKKLLLSDSGFYLCAWSAVGNQPQHFGDGTRLSIL.

The chain uses TRBV10-2 and TRBJ1-6, with D possibly being TRBD1 (6 bases). Germline CDR1 reads WSHSY; CDR2 reads SAAADI. The CDR3 loop spans 15 amino acids. With 7 bases removed from V and 6 bases from J, the gap between germline ends came to 16 bases. CDR3 sequence reads: CASKLTGTSNSPLHF. In DNA form, the CDR3 reads TGCGCCAGCAAATTGACAGGAACAAGTAATTCACCCCTCCACTTT.

The J gene is TRBJ2-2, the V gene TRBV30, with 8 positions matching TRBD2. This CDR3 has 15 amino acids. The germline CDR1 and CDR2 sequences are GTSNPN and SVGIG (reference sequence). Trimming at V came to 8 bases and at J to 6 bases, leaving 14 bases not matched to a gene. CDR3 coding DNA: TGTGCCCTTAAAAGAAGGACTAGCTCCCCCGGGGAGCTGTTTTTT. The encoded protein is CALKRRTSSPGELFF.

The chain uses TRBV28 and TRBJ2-3, with 10 nucleotides matching TRBD2. V dropped 5 bases and J dropped 2; count of bases not matched to a gene: 4. The CDR3 length is 15 residues. CDR1 MDHEN and CDR2 SYDVKM come from the germline V gene. The CDR3 DNA reads as TGTGCCAGCAGTGGACTAGCGGCTATCACAGATACGCAGTATTTT. This codes for CASSGLAAITDTQYF.

This chain connects TRBV6-2 or TRBV6-3 to TRBJ2-1, with TRBD2 matching 12 bases. The V gene's germline CDR1 is MNHEY and CDR2 SVGEGT. The CDR3 spans 16 residues. V was pared by 4 bases and J by 9 bases, with 10 bases of the junction left unmatched. CDR3 coding DNA: TGTGCCAGCAGTTCCATGACTAGCGGGAGAATGAGTGAGCAGTTCTTC. Translation: CASSSMTSGRMSEQFF.

The chain is built from TRBV6-2 or TRBV6-3 and TRBJ2-1, with D perhaps TRBD2 (6 bases). Germline loops: CDR1 MNHEY, CDR2 SVGEGT. With 2 bases removed from V and 1 base from J, the gap between germline ends came to 21 bases. The CDR3 has 19 amino acids. For the CDR3, the DNA is TGTGCCAGCAGTTACCGGGACTCTCAAAAACTCCTTTCCTACAATGAGCAGTTCTTC. It yields the protein CASSYRDSQKLLSYNEQFF.

This chain links TRBV12-5 with TRBJ2-1; D may be TRBD1 (5 bases). The CDR3 contains 19 residues. Germline V gene sequence: CDR1 LGHNT, CDR2 FRNRAP. Trimming stripped 2 bases from V and 0 bases from J, with 20 bases between. Here the CDR3 reads CASGLTRRAPEISYNEQFF. Written as DNA, the CDR3 is TGTGCTAGTGGTTTGACTCGCAGGGCCCCTGAGATCTCCTACAATGAGCAGTTCTTC.